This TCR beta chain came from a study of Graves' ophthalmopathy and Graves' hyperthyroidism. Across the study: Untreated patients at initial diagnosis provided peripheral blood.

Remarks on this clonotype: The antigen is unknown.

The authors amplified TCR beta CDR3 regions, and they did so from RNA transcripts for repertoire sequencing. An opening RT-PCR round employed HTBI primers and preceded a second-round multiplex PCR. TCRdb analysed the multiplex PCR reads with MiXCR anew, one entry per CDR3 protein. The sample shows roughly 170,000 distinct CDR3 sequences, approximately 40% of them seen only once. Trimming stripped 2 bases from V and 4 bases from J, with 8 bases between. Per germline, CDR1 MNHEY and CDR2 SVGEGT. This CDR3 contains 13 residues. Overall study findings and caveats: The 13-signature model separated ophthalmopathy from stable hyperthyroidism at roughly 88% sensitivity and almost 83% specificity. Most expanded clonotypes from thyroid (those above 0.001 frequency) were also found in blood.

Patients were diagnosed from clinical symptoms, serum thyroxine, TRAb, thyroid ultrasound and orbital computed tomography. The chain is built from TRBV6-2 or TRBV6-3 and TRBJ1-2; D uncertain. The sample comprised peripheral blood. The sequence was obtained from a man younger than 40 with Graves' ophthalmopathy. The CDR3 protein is CASSYDSVYGYTF. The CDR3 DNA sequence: TGTGCCAGCAGTTACGACTCAGTCTATGGCTACACCTTC.